The next 29 T cell receptor beta chains were all read from a single sample in a study of blood T cell repertoires in COVID-19. Assay used: immunoSEQ multiplex PCR; TCRdb lists only in-frame clones, some missing. Among a few hundred thousand clones listed, 85% to 90% were seen once. Source material: peripheral blood. These receptors were obtained from a woman aged 30 to 39 with COVID-19, enrolled during active disease.

The V call is TRBV9, the J call TRBJ2-7, with D possibly being TRBD2 (5 bases). CDR1 SGDLS and CDR2 YYNGEE come from the germline V gene. Trimming took off 0 bases at V and 4 bases at J, with 14 bases between the two ends. The CDR3 length is 15 residues. In DNA form, the CDR3 reads TGTGCCAGCAGCGTAGAAGAGGGATCTTCGTACGAGCAGTACTTC. Translation gives CASSVEEGSSYEQYF.

V is TRBV9 and J is TRBJ2-7, with a possible D match to TRBD2 (5 bases). Germline V gene sequence: CDR1 SGDLS, CDR2 YYNGEE. The CDR3 runs to 15 residues. V was pared by 2 bases and J by 2 bases, with 14 bases between. CDR3 region: CASSVQADITYEQYF. CDR3 nucleotide sequence: TGTGCCAGCAGCGTTCAAGCGGATATAACCTACGAGCAGTACTTC.

The rearrangement joins TRBV7-8 to TRBJ2-1, with TRBD2 matching over 10 bases. Germline loops: CDR1 SGHVS, CDR2 FQNEAQ. Losses at the gene ends were 1 base for V and 1 base for J; bases not matched to a gene: 7. The CDR3 is 18 amino acids. The CDR3 DNA reads TGTGCCAGCAGCTTAGTGGTGGCTAGCGGGAGTTCCTACAATGAGCAGTTCTTC. Translating gives CASSLVVASGSSYNEQFF.

The V gene is TRBV5-6, the J gene TRBJ1-2; D gene unclear. The CDR3 is made up of 14 amino acids. Germline-derived CDR1 and CDR2 are SGHDT and YYEEEE. Trimming took off 5 bases at V and 0 bases at J, with 11 bases between the two ends. The CDR3 region is CASRDYGTNYGYTF. The CDR3 DNA is TGTGCCAGCAGAGACTATGGAACTAACTATGGCTACACCTTC.

The CDR3 here is CASSYEGQGAGELFF. The CDR3 DNA is TGTGCCAGCAGTTACGAGGGACAGGGGGCCGGGGAGCTGTTTTTT. The chain is built from TRBV6-5 and TRBJ2-2; TRBD1 matches at 11 bases. J lost 6 bases, V lost 2 bases, and 2 bases had no gene match. Germline values: CDR1 MNHEY, CDR2 SVGAGI. CDR3 length equals 15 residues.

The genes are TRBV9 and TRBJ1-1; D is undetermined. Germline assignment: CDR1 SGDLS and CDR2 YYNGEE. The ends were cut back, 4 bases at V and 3 bases at J, with 7 bases in the middle. The CDR3 spans 12 residues. The CDR3 coding sequence is TGTGCCAGCAGCCCCGGGGACACTGAAGCTTTCTTT. Its translation is CASSPGDTEAFF.

This chain joins TRBV10-3 and TRBJ1-4, with D perhaps matching TRBD1 (5 bases). The CDR3 extends over 13 amino acids. V gave up 3 bases and J gave up 7 bases, with 9 bases separating them. In germline, CDR1 is ENHRY, CDR2 SYGVKD. CDR3 protein: CAISDRQTEKLFF. The CDR3 DNA sequence: TGTGCCATCAGTGATCGACAGACTGAAAAACTGTTTTTT.

The CDR3 loop reads CASSGDFTNEKLFF. CDR3 DNA sequence: TGTGCCAGCAGTGGGGACTTTACTAATGAAAAACTGTTTTTT. The chain employs TRBV28 and TRBJ1-4; maybe TRBD1 (5 bases). In germline, CDR1 is MDHEN, CDR2 SYDVKM. The V gene lost 5 bases and the J gene lost 2 bases, with 9 bases spanning the gap. This CDR3 contains 14 residues.

J is TRBJ2-3 and V is TRBV9; 8 positions match TRBD2. V shed 4 bases and J 2 bases; nucleotides not matched to a gene: 6. CDR3 size: 15 residues. Germline V gives CDR1 SGDLS, CDR2 YYNGEE. CDR3 in amino acids: CASSKTSVNTDTQYF. In DNA, the CDR3 is TGTGCCAGCAGCAAGACTAGCGTGAACACAGATACGCAGTATTTT.

The chain recombines TRBV5-1 with TRBJ1-5; perhaps TRBD1 as D (6 bases). V lost 1 base and J lost 11, with 13 bases in between. The CDR3 is 13 residues long. Germline-derived CDR1 and CDR2 are SGHRS and YFSETQ. CDR3 protein: CASSLKGEGAQHF. The CDR3 region has the DNA TGCGCCAGCAGCTTGAAGGGGGAAGGGGCCCAGCATTTT.

The rearrangement links TRBV12-3 or TRBV12-4 to TRBJ1-4; D unresolved. The V and J ends lost 4 bases and 5 bases respectively, with 5 bases between them. This CDR3 contains 12 residues. The CDR3 reads CASSYGNEKLFF. The CDR3 nucleotides are TGTGCCAGCAGTTACGGGAATGAAAAACTGTTTTTT.

This chain connects TRBV9 to TRBJ2-3; 10 nucleotides agree with TRBD2. V trimming: 0 bases; J trimming: 5 bases; junction bases outside the gene matches: 9. The germline gives CDR1 SGDLS, CDR2 YYNGEE. The CDR3 is made up of 17 amino acids. CDR3 region: CASSVAPPSGSRDTQYF. The CDR3 DNA sequence: TGTGCCAGCAGCGTAGCTCCCCCTAGCGGGAGTCGAGATACGCAGTATTTT.

V gene TRBV3-1 (or the pseudogene TRBV3-2) combines with J gene TRBJ1-4, with a possible D match to TRBD1 (5 bases). Trimming stripped 4 bases from V and 8 bases from J, with 14 bases between. The germline CDR1 and CDR2 sequences are LGHDT and YNNKEL (reference sequence). The CDR3 is made up of 14 amino acids. The CDR3 here is CASSPTGGMEKLFF. In DNA form, the CDR3 reads TGTGCCAGCAGCCCCACCGGGGGTATGGAAAAACTGTTTTTT.

This clone has a handful of counts. This chain uses TRBV27 with TRBJ1-2, with TRBD1 as a possible D gene (6 bases). The CDR3 length is 14 residues. Germline values: CDR1 MNHEY, CDR2 SMNVEV (reference sequence). V dropped 5 bases and J dropped 4 bases, with 14 bases sitting between them. DNA of the CDR3: TGTGCCAGCAGTCCACAGGGAAATGGCTATGGCTACACCTTC. Amino acids: CASSPQGNGYGYTF.

The chain is built from TRBV18 and TRBJ1-3; D is unclear. Looked up from germline, CDR1 is KGHSH and CDR2 is LQKENI. V was trimmed by 2 bases and J by 3 bases, leaving 8 bases between them. This CDR3 region has 14 residues. The CDR3 bases are TGTGCCAGCTCACCAACGGGAGTTGGAAACACCATATATTTT. Encoded protein: CASSPTGVGNTIYF.

The chain uses TRBV7-2 and TRBJ2-7; TRBD2 matches at 15 bases. There are 15 residues in the CDR3. Germline CDR1 is SGHTA and CDR2 is FQGNSA. V shed 6 bases and J 4 bases; nucleotides not matched to a gene: 4. The CDR3, as DNA: TGTGCCAGCAGTTTGGGACTAGCGGGGGGTTACGAGCAGTACTTC. It specifies CASSLGLAGGYEQYF.

This clone appeared a single time. The genes are TRBV28 and TRBJ1-3, with no clear D. The V and J ends lost 2 bases and 0 bases respectively, with 8 bases between them. The CDR3 runs 15 residues. CDR1 MDHEN and CDR2 SYDVKM come from the germline V gene. The CDR3 region is CASSLGQISGNTIYF. Here the CDR3 DNA reads TGTGCCAGCAGTTTAGGGCAGATCTCTGGAAACACCATATATTTT.

The chain links TRBV9 to TRBJ1-2; TRBD1 matches 9 bases. The length of the CDR3 is 16 residues. With V trimmed by 4 bases and J by 8 bases, 15 bases remained unmatched. CDR1 is SGDLS, CDR2 YYNGEE, per germline. The CDR3 bases are TGTGCCAGCAGCAAAAACGGGGGACAGGGTAGCGGAGGCTACACCTTC. This encodes CASSKNGGQGSGGYTF.

This clone was seen once. The chain recombines TRBV19 with TRBJ1-2; weak D call: TRBD1 (5 bases). This CDR3 comprises 15 residues. Germline loops: CDR1 LNHDA, CDR2 SQIVND (reference sequence). Trimming took off 3 bases at V and 6 bases at J, with 17 bases between the two ends. In nucleotides, the CDR3 is TGTGCCAGTAGTATTGCACAGGAAGGAGTTAATGGCTACACCTTC. Protein: CASSIAQEGVNGYTF.

This clone was counted once. The chain recombines TRBV29-1 with TRBJ1-2; TRBD1 matches 9 bases. The junction had 1 base not matched to a gene; V was cut back by 4 bases and J by 1 base. The length of the CDR3 is 13 residues. The germline CDR1 and CDR2 sequences are SQVTM and ANQGSEA. The CDR3 DNA is TGCAGCGTTGGGGGACAGGGTAACTATGGCTACACCTTC. As protein: CSVGGQGNYGYTF.

The CDR3 DNA reads TGCAGTGCTTGTGGGCTAGCGGGAGTTCTCGAGCAGTACTTC. It yields the protein CSACGLAGVLEQYF. The V and J genes are TRBV20-1 and TRBJ2-7; 10 bases match TRBD2. CDR1 and CDR2 (germline): DFQATT, SNEGSKA (reference sequence). Germline trimming cut 5 bases from V and 6 bases from J; bases unmatched to any gene: 10. The CDR3 spans 14 residues.

The chain uses TRBV6-5 and TRBJ1-1; weak D call: TRBD1 (6 bases). The V gene's germline CDR1 is MNHEY and CDR2 SVGAGI. The CDR3 spans 15 residues. Trimming removed 7 bases from V and 1 base from J, with 16 bases in between. CDR3 loop: CASTGRDIGNTEAFF. For the CDR3, the DNA is TGTGCCAGCACCGGCCGGGACATTGGGAACACTGAAGCTTTCTTT.

The chain carries TRBV5-4 and TRBJ2-1, with TRBD1 matching over 7 bases. Germline V gene data show CDR1 as SGHNT and CDR2 as YYREEE (reference sequence). This CDR3 comprises 16 residues. V shed 0 bases and J 3 bases; nucleotides not matched to a gene: 6. CDR3 loop: CASSLAGDSYYNEQFF. The CDR3 nucleotides read TGTGCCAGCAGCTTGGCCGGGGACAGTTACTACAATGAGCAGTTCTTC.

This rearrangement joins TRBV19 to TRBJ1-1; TRBD1 matches 7 bases. This CDR3 comprises 15 residues. The germline gives CDR1 LNHDA, CDR2 SQIVND (reference sequence). V was pared by 5 bases and J by 1 base, with 7 bases of the junction left unmatched. CDR3 coding DNA: TGTGCCAGTAGTCCACGGGACAGCGAGAACACTGAAGCTTTCTTT. Amino acid sequence: CASSPRDSENTEAFF.

The chain joins TRBV5-1 to TRBJ2-7, with 7 nucleotides matching TRBD1. This CDR3 has 16 residues. The V gene's germline CDR1 is SGHRS and CDR2 YFSETQ. V trimming: 0 bases; J trimming: 2 bases; junction bases outside the gene matches: 8. DNA of the CDR3: TGCGCCAGCAGCTTGGCCGGTTCAGGGACAGCCTACGAGCAGTACTTC. It encodes CASSLAGSGTAYEQYF.

This chain links TRBV25-1 with TRBJ1-1; tentatively, D is TRBD1 (5 bases). Germline V gives CDR1 MGHDK, CDR2 SYGVNS. V dropped 3 bases and J dropped 5 bases, with 16 bases sitting between them. This CDR3 has 15 amino acids. DNA of the CDR3: TGTGCCAGCAGTGATCACCAGGGAGGGAGGACTGAAGCTTTCTTT. Translating gives CASSDHQGGRTEAFF.

This clone was seen only a few times. The chain carries TRBV7-6 and TRBJ1-1; no clear D. V was pared by 2 bases and J by 0 bases, with 13 bases between. The germline gives CDR1 SGHVS, CDR2 FNYEAQ. The CDR3 runs 16 residues. CDR3 sequence: CASSLSPLPMNTEAFF. The CDR3 DNA is TGTGCCAGCAGCTTAAGCCCTCTTCCGATGAACACTGAAGCTTTCTTT. The full variable domain, its missing parts supplied by reference TRBV7-6 and TRBJ1-1, is GAGVSQSPRYKVTKRGQDVALRCDPISGHVSLYWYRQALGQGPEFLTYFNYEAQQDKSGLPNDRFSAERPEGSISTLTIQRTEQRDSAMYRCASSLSPLPMNTEAFFGQGTRLTVV.

The genes are TRBV5-4 and TRBJ2-7, with D unclear. Deletions cut 5 bases from V and 1 base from J, with 10 bases between. The V gene's germline CDR1 is SGHNT and CDR2 YYREEE (reference sequence). The CDR3 has 13 residues. The CDR3 nucleotides are TGTGCCAGCAGATATGAGGAGTCCTACGAGCAGTACTTC. Protein product: CASRYEESYEQYF.

This clone has only one observation. The chain couples TRBV9 to TRBJ2-4; TRBD1 agrees at 11 bases. CDR1 SGDLS and CDR2 YYNGEE come from the germline V gene. The CDR3 contains 16 residues. V gave up 4 bases and J gave up 0 bases; unmatched junction bases: 3. CDR3 DNA sequence: TGTGCCAGCAGCACAGGGACAGGGGGAGCCAAAAACATTCAGTACTTC. It encodes CASSTGTGGAKNIQYF.